These 18 T cell receptor beta chains were all obtained from the same sample, sequenced in a study of blood T cells in healthy people across ages. Then a second PCR, running roughly 6 to 12 cycles, was carried out with a sample-barcoded 5' primer and a J-beta primer mix. TCRdb reprocessed the 5' RACE reads via MiXCR and lists one record per CDR3 protein. The repertoire includes around 1,100,000 distinct CDR3 sequences, around two fifths of them detected once, and about 12% sits in the top ten. The sample taken for sequencing was blood. Every receptor here comes from a young man in good health.

This sequence joins TRBV4-1 and TRBJ2-7; a possible D gene is TRBD1 (6 bases). This CDR3 is built from 15 residues. Germline-derived CDR1 and CDR2 are MGHRA and YSYEKL. V gave up 4 bases and J gave up 3 bases, with 16 bases separating them. For the CDR3, the DNA is TGCGCCAGCAGCCCTGGCAGGGGTTCCCTCTACGAGCAGTACTTC. Its protein product is CASSPGRGSLYEQYF.

The chain recombines TRBV29-1 with TRBJ2-2; D could derive from TRBD1 or TRBD2 (5 bases each). This CDR3 has 15 amino acids. Germline V gene sequence: CDR1 SQVTM, CDR2 ANQGSEA. V was trimmed by 1 base and J by 6 bases, leaving 15 bases between them. CDR3 coding DNA: TGCAGCGTTGAAGTCTCCCGGGGACGCGCCGGGGAGCTGTTTTTT. This codes for CSVEVSRGRAGELFF.

There are a few counts of this clonotype. The rearrangement uses TRBV10-3 and TRBJ2-3; 10 bases map to TRBD2. Germline V gene lookup returns CDR1 ENHRY and CDR2 SYGVKD. The CDR3 totals 17 residues. Losses at the gene ends were 4 bases for V and 1 base for J; bases not matched to a gene: 8. CDR3 DNA sequence: TGTGCCATCAGTGGAGGTCCCCTAGCGGGGGGCACAGATACGCAGTATTTT. Encoded protein: CAISGGPLAGGTDTQYF.

This chain links TRBV28 with TRBJ1-6; no firm D call. V was pared by 3 bases and J by 0 bases, with 21 bases between. The CDR3 is 20 residues long. Germline V gene sequence: CDR1 MDHEN, CDR2 SYDVKM. The CDR3 region is CASSFFHLGGLSSYNSPLHF. The CDR3 coding sequence is TGTGCCAGCAGTTTCTTTCATCTGGGCGGGCTGAGCTCCTATAATTCACCCCTCCACTTT.

This clonotype was observed a handful of times. This sequence joins TRBV4-2 and TRBJ2-7; 7 bases are a match to TRBD1. Germline V CDR1 and CDR2: LGHNA, YNFKEQ. CDR3 length: 16 residues. V lost 4 bases, J lost 0 bases, and 9 bases stayed unmatched. CDR3 amino acids: CASSPRTGTVSYEQYF. The CDR3 nucleotides read TGTGCCAGCAGCCCTCGGACAGGAACGGTCTCCTACGAGCAGTACTTC.

The rearrangement links TRBV6-2 or TRBV6-3 to TRBJ1-2; D unclear. The CDR3 spans 14 residues. Germline CDR1 and CDR2: MNHEY and SVGEGT. The germline V and J ends were trimmed by 4 bases and 1 base, with 10 bases remaining between them. CDR3 nucleotides: TGTGCCAGCAGTTCGGTCGGCCTTAACTATGGCTACACCTTC. It specifies CASSSVGLNYGYTF.

This clonotype was seen many times. The rearrangement links TRBV7-2 to TRBJ2-7; D remains ambiguous. CDR1 is SGHTA, CDR2 FQGNSA, per germline. The CDR3 consists of 12 residues. V gave up 6 bases and J gave up 3 bases, with 9 bases separating them. Here the CDR3 DNA reads TGTGCCAGCAGTCTTAAGAACTACGAGCAGTACTTC. This sequence encodes CASSLKNYEQYF.

This clonotype has more than one count but fewer than ten. The J gene is TRBJ2-1, the V gene TRBV7-3; D uncertain. Trimming stripped 1 base from V and 7 bases from J, with 11 bases between. Germline V gene lookup returns CDR1 SGHTA and CDR2 FQGTGA. The CDR3 sequence is 14 residues long. The CDR3 nucleotides read TGTGCCAGCAGCTTAAACGGCGGTTCGAATGAGCAGTTCTTC. Translated: CASSLNGGSNEQFF.

The V call is TRBV5-1, the J call TRBJ2-1, with D perhaps matching TRBD1 (6 bases). In germline, CDR1 is SGHRS, CDR2 YFSETQ. This CDR3 spans 15 amino acids. Trimming cost V 2 bases and J 4 bases, with 13 bases left between them. CDR3 nucleotide sequence: TGCGCCAGCAGCTTACAGGGATTCTCATACAATGAGCAGTTCTTC. It translates to CASSLQGFSYNEQFF. Looking up the rest from reference TRBV5-1 and TRBJ2-1 gives the full variable domain: KAGVTQTPRYLIKTRGQQVTLSCSPISGHRSVSWYQQTPGQGLQFLFEYFSETQRNKGNFPGRFSGRQFSNSRSEMNVSTLELGDSALYLCASSLQGFSYNEQFFGPGTRLTVL.

This clonotype turned up a few times. The V gene is TRBV9, the J gene TRBJ1-5; D not certain. The ends were cut back, 0 bases at V and 3 bases at J, with 7 bases in the middle. The CDR3 runs to 14 residues. CDR1 is SGDLS and CDR2 is YYNGEE in the germline V gene. The CDR3 sequence is CASSVAGINQPQHF. In DNA, the CDR3 is TGTGCCAGCAGCGTAGCGGGAATCAATCAGCCCCAGCATTTT.

J is TRBJ1-1 and V is TRBV29-1; tentative D call: TRBD1 (6 bases). Germline values: CDR1 SQVTM, CDR2 ANQGSEA. The germline V and J ends were trimmed by 6 bases and 6 bases, with 17 bases remaining between them. The CDR3 loop spans 13 amino acids. The CDR3 is CSVRHRVGPEAFF. Here the CDR3 DNA reads TGCAGCGTGAGGCACAGGGTTGGGCCTGAAGCTTTCTTT.

The chain links TRBV20-1 to TRBJ1-1, with D perhaps matching TRBD1 (5 bases). Germline V gene data show CDR1 as DFQATT and CDR2 as SNEGSKA (reference sequence). Between the trimmed V and J ends, which lost 3 bases and 0 bases, there was a span of 8 bases. This CDR3 comprises 13 residues. The CDR3 coding sequence is TGCAGTGCTAGGGAGGGGCTGAACACTGAAGCTTTCTTT. It encodes CSAREGLNTEAFF.

This chain links TRBV6-5 with TRBJ2-5, with 9 positions matching TRBD1. The J call is uncertain, as TRBJ2-7 better fits the DNA end. Germline CDR1 and CDR2: MNHEY and SVGAGI. The CDR3 spans 15 residues. CDR3 sequence: CASSAGGQGLYEQYF. The CDR3 nucleotides are TGTGCCAGCAGCGCTGGGGGACAGGGCCTCTACGAGCAGTACTTC.

This chain joins TRBV29-1 and TRBJ1-2; tentative D call: TRBD1 (6 bases). The germline CDR1 and CDR2 sequences are SQVTM and ANQGSEA. The CDR3 is 14 residues long. The V and J ends lost 6 bases and 4 bases respectively, with 18 bases between them. The CDR3 DNA sequence: TGCAGCGTAGGGGGAGCAGGGATCGGCTATGGCTACACCTTC. It yields the protein CSVGGAGIGYGYTF.

The chain carries TRBV7-2 and TRBJ2-5; a weak D match, TRBD2 (6 bases). Trimming cost V 5 bases and J 4 bases, with 14 bases left between them. The V gene's germline CDR1 is SGHTA and CDR2 FQGNSA. The CDR3 has 14 amino acids. The CDR3 protein is CASSPWGGAETQYF. The CDR3 nucleotides read TGTGCCAGCAGCCCCTGGGGCGGGGCAGAGACCCAGTACTTC.

The chain combines TRBV20-1 with TRBJ1-4; tentative D call: TRBD1 (5 bases). This CDR3 region has 10 residues. Germline V lookup: CDR1 DFQATT, CDR2 SNEGSKA (reference sequence). CDR3 amino acids: CGGGDEKLFF. The CDR3 DNA follows: TGCGGCGGGGGGGATGAAAAACTGTTTTTT.

This clonotype was found a few times. This chain uses TRBV7-8 with TRBJ1-4; no reliable D call. CDR1 is SGHVS and CDR2 is FQNEAQ in the germline V gene. This CDR3 region has 15 residues. The V and J ends lost 1 base and 5 bases respectively, with 11 bases between them. The CDR3 DNA reads TGTGCCAGCAGCTTAGAGCGCCTTTACAATGAAAAACTGTTTTTT. It codes for CASSLERLYNEKLFF. Looking up the rest from reference TRBV7-8 and TRBJ1-4 gives the full variable domain: GAGVSQSPRYKVAKRGQDVALRCDPISGHVSLFWYQQALGQGPEFLTYFQNEAQLDKSGLPSDRFFAERPEGSVSTLKIQRTQQEDSAVYLCASSLERLYNEKLFFGSGTQLSVL.

The CDR3 nucleotides read TGTGCTAGTGGTTTGGTATCCCCGTTTACCGGCAATCAGCCCCAGCATTTT. It translates to CASGLVSPFTGNQPQHF. The chain links TRBV12-5 to TRBJ1-5; no reliable D call. V gave up 0 bases and J gave up 2 bases, with 14 bases separating them. The length of the CDR3 is 17 residues. Looked up from germline, CDR1 is LGHNT and CDR2 is FRNRAP.